These T cell receptor beta chains were read from a single sample in a study of T-cell reconstitution after alpha-beta-depleted transplantation in children. TCRdb passed the PCR reads through MiXCR, listing each CDR3 protein once. The sample records around 700,000 distinct CDR3 sequences, about an eighth being singletons. Source: PBMCs, taken before TCRalphabeta/CD19-depleted stem cell transplant. Every receptor here comes from a girl aged 2 to 9 with congenital amegakaryocytic thrombocytopenia, due to receive a stem cell transplant. CDR3s leave out the opening cysteine and the closing phenylalanine or tryptophan. Some rows mark clone size as missing; the rest say once, few, many or name a class of expanded clone.

TRBV6-5 | - | ASSRTADEQY
TRBV12-3/TRBV12-4 | many | ASSLIGVFFEQY
TRBV25-1 | - | ASSGFSGTPFLNEQF
TRBV6-4 | many | ASSTGPQTGELF
TRBV9 | many | ASSVVTSGPYNEQF
TRBV5-1 | many | ASSLGQGWGNEQF
TRBV4-1 | few | ASSQAQKHSKWTISYEQY
TRBV6-1 | many | ASSEGARGKLF
TRBV28 | - | ASSLSGRVGGNTIY
TRBV2 | few | ASSQTGGLSGNTIY
TRBV12-3/TRBV12-4 | few | ASSLVGSGTTGELF
TRBV18 | many | ASSPVVAGPESPLH
TRBV12-3/TRBV12-4 | - | ASRRASGADTQY
TRBV27 | - | ASSLRPLAGDYEQY
TRBV6-2/TRBV6-3 | - | ATRGLVGLAGDKFFNNEQF
TRBV20-1 | - | SAYSLGLAGGAGALNEQF
TRBV12-3/TRBV12-4 | many | ASSFGPPRQF
TRBV12-3/TRBV12-4 | many | ASSDRRNEKLF
TRBV6-5 | many | ASSSDLAGEADTQY
TRBV28 | - | ASSPRGKSYEQY
TRBV20-1 | many | SATDLAGADNEQF
TRBV28 | many | ASSLVGQPHEQF
TRBV28 | many | ASSPYLGYNEQF
TRBV6-1 | many | ASSEGVVVTGRRDTQY
TRBV6-5 | - | ASSYSIVVGAEQY
TRBV5-1 | many | ASSTGTAGNTIY
TRBV10-2 | few | ASSATRTSQETQY
TRBV12-3/TRBV12-4 | - | ASSWSASSYEQY
TRBV29-1 | many | SAGTSTNEQF
TRBV6-1 | - | ASKLQNGETQY
TRBV12-3/TRBV12-4 | - | ASRSTSGNNEQF
TRBV3-1 | few | ASSQASGGQETQY
TRBV20-1 | few | SARQPGASYNEQF
TRBV20-1 | many | SASRTLSSYNEQF
TRBV5-1 | - | ASSLLLAGVSNNEQF
TRBV20-1 | many | SARLGGVNTEAF
TRBV3-1 | few | ASSQRVQLRTDTQY
TRBV5-5 | - | ASSYGQVLSLGANVLT
TRBV12-3/TRBV12-4 | many | ASTSLVGGLRNTEAF
TRBV28 | - | ASRPTLSNQPQH
TRBV7-9 | - | AGARGLVDSGELF
TRBV5-1 | many | ASSFTGLNQPQH
TRBV9 | many | ASSVGWTSTDTQY
TRBV15 | many | ATSKDPVSFQAAF
TRBV7-2 | few | ASSLAWGLAGEETQY
TRBV20-1 | many | SAPIGAGPTDTQY
TRBV29-1 | many | SVPPDSNTEAF
TRBV7-9 | - | ASSFTGTHDEQY
TRBV5-1 | many | ASRIYMNTEAF
TRBV5-1 | many | ASSLVSWPQETQY
TRBV30 | - | AWGQGQDTQY
TRBV7-6 | many | ASSDGTSDNYNEQF
TRBV20-1 | once | SAGAGTLVNEKLF
TRBV29-1 | many | SVERTGVGYGYT
TRBV20-1 | many | SAHVDSYNEQF
TRBV20-1 | many | SATDHYEQY
TRBV24-1 | - | ATSQRDRGRETQY
TRBV7-2 | many | ASSADRTVTDTQY
TRBV29-1 | many | SVATPEAF